Listed below are T cell receptor beta chains from one sample, sequenced in a study of blood T cell repertoires in COVID-19. Assay: immunoSEQ multiplex PCR; the TCRdb copy retains only in-frame clones and omits some. This sample has about 36,000 clones, with 60% to 85% found just once. Sequenced input: peripheral blood. The receptors were gathered from a man aged 55 to 70 with active COVID-19. Both conserved end residues are part of each CDR3. D genes are given only for firm matches.

len: 15; d_gene: .; j_gene: TRBJ2-7; v_gene: TRBV27; CDR3aa: CASSSVQGWGNEQYF
len: 16; d_gene: TRBD1; j_gene: TRBJ1-5; v_gene: TRBV28; CDR3aa: CASNPRPGQGYQPQHF
len: 14; d_gene: .; j_gene: TRBJ1-6; v_gene: TRBV28; CDR3aa: CASSAWEGVSPLHF
len: 14; d_gene: TRBD1; j_gene: TRBJ1-1; v_gene: TRBV7-9; CDR3aa: CASSRSGGNTEAFF
len: 13; d_gene: .; j_gene: TRBJ2-1; v_gene: TRBV7-8; CDR3aa: CASSLDRVHEQFF
len: 12; d_gene: .; j_gene: TRBJ1-2; v_gene: TRBV5-1; CDR3aa: CASSLQGDGYTF
len: 17; d_gene: TRBD1; j_gene: TRBJ1-6; v_gene: TRBV4-1; CDR3aa: CASSQSPVRQGNSPLHF
len: 15; d_gene: TRBD2; j_gene: TRBJ2-7; v_gene: TRBV6-2/TRBV6-3; CDR3aa: CASSRPGLAGVTQYF
len: 13; d_gene: .; j_gene: TRBJ2-5; v_gene: TRBV3-1/TRBV3-2; CDR3aa: CASTSQGPEAQYF
len: 14; d_gene: TRBD1; j_gene: TRBJ2-7; v_gene: TRBV29-1; CDR3aa: CSSEPGQDSYEQYF
len: 13; d_gene: TRBD1; j_gene: TRBJ2-3; v_gene: TRBV13; CDR3aa: CASSWTGADTQYF
len: 17; d_gene: TRBD2; j_gene: TRBJ2-1; v_gene: TRBV4-1; CDR3aa: CASSQVLAGISYNEQFF
len: 16; d_gene: TRBD2; j_gene: TRBJ2-7; v_gene: TRBV19; CDR3aa: CASSIGSSGSSYEQYF
len: 14; d_gene: .; j_gene: TRBJ1-2; v_gene: TRBV6-1; CDR3aa: CASSERKPRYGYTF
len: 17; d_gene: .; j_gene: TRBJ2-4; v_gene: TRBV21-1; CDR3aa: CASSNMAQDRTKNIQYF
len: 15; d_gene: TRBD1; j_gene: TRBJ1-6; v_gene: TRBV2; CDR3aa: CASGLSGQANSPLHF
len: 13; d_gene: TRBD2; j_gene: TRBJ2-3; v_gene: TRBV11-2; CDR3aa: CASSQAGADTQYF
len: 13; d_gene: TRBD2; j_gene: TRBJ2-1; v_gene: TRBV6-5; CDR3aa: CASCRDYYNEQFF
len: 13; d_gene: .; j_gene: TRBJ1-1; v_gene: TRBV11-2; CDR3aa: CASSSQGNTEAFF
len: 14; d_gene: TRBD1; j_gene: TRBJ2-3; v_gene: TRBV19; CDR3aa: CASSTTGVPDTQYF
len: 15; d_gene: TRBD1; j_gene: TRBJ2-2; v_gene: TRBV18; CDR3aa: CASSPQGAGTGELFF
len: 14; d_gene: .; j_gene: TRBJ1-1; v_gene: TRBV3-1/TRBV3-2; CDR3aa: CASSQVGRNTEAFF
len: 16; d_gene: .; j_gene: TRBJ2-5; v_gene: TRBV5-4; CDR3aa: CASSPGPSGVRETQYF
len: 16; d_gene: .; j_gene: TRBJ2-1; v_gene: TRBV5-5; CDR3aa: CASSLGAGNSYNEQFF
len: 16; d_gene: TRBD2; j_gene: TRBJ2-5; v_gene: TRBV30; CDR3aa: CAWSVGRAGGGETQYF
len: 15; d_gene: TRBD1; j_gene: TRBJ1-3; v_gene: TRBV3-1/TRBV3-2; CDR3aa: CASSQTGFSGNTIYF
len: 14; d_gene: .; j_gene: TRBJ1-1; v_gene: TRBV5-1; CDR3aa: CASSLRTQNTEAFF
len: 15; d_gene: TRBD1; j_gene: TRBJ1-2; v_gene: TRBV6-5; CDR3aa: CASSIYRGPLDGYTF
len: 16; d_gene: .; j_gene: TRBJ1-5; v_gene: TRBV3-1/TRBV3-2; CDR3aa: CASSQGEGSFNQPQHF
len: 17; d_gene: TRBD2; j_gene: TRBJ2-3; v_gene: TRBV5-4; CDR3aa: CASRQFWAGGRTDTQYF
len: 16; d_gene: .; j_gene: TRBJ1-5; v_gene: TRBV5-6; CDR3aa: CASSLGGGASNQPQHF
len: 15; d_gene: .; j_gene: TRBJ2-7; v_gene: TRBV9; CDR3aa: CASSVGDTYSYEQYF
len: 14; d_gene: .; j_gene: TRBJ1-1; v_gene: TRBV30; CDR3aa: CAWTLGGPNTEAFF
len: 14; d_gene: TRBD1; j_gene: TRBJ1-2; v_gene: TRBV11-2; CDR3aa: CASGEEGGVYGYTF
len: 16; d_gene: TRBD1; j_gene: TRBJ1-6; v_gene: TRBV19; CDR3aa: CASSNQQGAKGGALHF
len: 14; d_gene: TRBD2; j_gene: TRBJ2-5; v_gene: TRBV15; CDR3aa: CATSISLAGETQYF
len: 18; d_gene: .; j_gene: TRBJ1-2; v_gene: TRBV7-9; CDR3aa: CASSLDDWTAAPTYGYTF
len: 12; d_gene: .; j_gene: TRBJ2-3; v_gene: TRBV10-3; CDR3aa: CATGQAFGTQYF
len: 15; d_gene: .; j_gene: TRBJ1-2; v_gene: TRBV4-3; CDR3aa: CASSQIYRDTYGYTF
len: 13; d_gene: TRBD1; j_gene: TRBJ2-7; v_gene: TRBV19; CDR3aa: CASSPSGGNEQYF
len: 15; d_gene: .; j_gene: TRBJ2-3; v_gene: TRBV4-3; CDR3aa: CASSHPGRSGDTQYF
len: 17; d_gene: .; j_gene: TRBJ2-1; v_gene: TRBV4-3; CDR3aa: CASSQFNTQSSYNEQFF
len: 12; d_gene: .; j_gene: TRBJ2-5; v_gene: TRBV11-2; CDR3aa: CASSADYGTQYF
len: 15; d_gene: TRBD1; j_gene: TRBJ2-3; v_gene: TRBV30; CDR3aa: CAWTSGTGGTDTQYF